The 26 T cell receptor beta chains in this list originate from one sample, sequenced in a study of T cells after yellow fever vaccination. In TCRdb, the 5' RACE reads were re-called with MiXCR into one record per CDR3 protein. Found here are 500,000 to 550,000 distinct CDR3 sequences, less than 25% of them singletons; the top ten hold less than 20%. The material was PBMCs, obtained roughly 23 days after the first yellow fever vaccination. These receptors all come from a young man who received the YFV17D yellow fever vaccine.

This clonotype has just a few counts. CDR3 coding DNA: TGCAGTGCTCCCCACCCGCTAGGGGAACGCTACAATGAGCAGTTCTTC. Amino acid sequence: CSAPHPLGERYNEQFF. J is TRBJ2-1 and V is TRBV20-1; perhaps TRBD1 as D (5 bases). This CDR3 is 16 amino acids long. CDR1 DFQATT and CDR2 SNEGSKA come from the germline V gene (reference sequence). Trimming took 5 bases from V and 3 from J, leaving 20 bases between them.

This clonotype was observed a handful of times. The V call is TRBV29-1, the J call TRBJ2-3; D not resolved. Germline CDR1 reads SQVTM; CDR2 reads ANQGSEA. The germline V and J ends were trimmed by 5 bases and 2 bases, with 20 bases remaining between them. The CDR3 consists of 16 residues. The CDR3 DNA is TGCAGCGTTAGTCCCGTGACCAGCTACAACACAGATACGCAGTATTTT. The encoded protein is CSVSPVTSYNTDTQYF.

V and J are TRBV6-2 or TRBV6-3 and TRBJ1-1; D might be TRBD1 (6 bases). V was cut by 4 bases and J by 3 bases, with 18 bases left in between. Per germline, CDR1 MNHEY and CDR2 SVGEGT. CDR3 size: 16 residues. CDR3 protein: CASSSRLSRGYTEAFF. The CDR3 DNA reads TGTGCCAGCAGTTCCCGTCTTTCCAGGGGATACACTGAAGCTTTCTTT.

This clonotype appeared a few times. This chain uses TRBV7-9 with TRBJ1-5, with D possibly TRBD1 on 5 matching bases. This CDR3 is 15 amino acids long. The germline V gene encodes CDR1 SEHNR and CDR2 FQNEAQ (reference sequence). The V end was cut by 5 bases, the J end by 1 base, with 12 bases between. The CDR3 here is CASSAGAFSNQPQHF. CDR3 nucleotide sequence: TGTGCCAGCAGCGCCGGGGCTTTCAGCAATCAGCCCCAGCATTTT. The variable domain in full, completed from reference TRBV7-9 and TRBJ1-5, reads DTGVSQNPRHKITKRGQNVTFRCDPISEHNRLYWYRQTLGQGPEFLTYFQNEAQLEKSRLLSDRFSAERPKGSFSTLEIQRTEQGDSAMYLCASSAGAFSNQPQHFGDGTRLSIL.

This clonotype was picked up a small number of times. The CDR3 spells CASRTAATDTQYF. The CDR3 coding sequence is TGTGCCAGCAGAACAGCGGCAACAGATACGCAGTATTTT. V and J are TRBV7-2 and TRBJ2-3; D may be TRBD2 (5 bases). Trimming removed 6 bases at V and 3 bases at J, with 10 bases between. Germline loops: CDR1 SGHTA, CDR2 FQGNSA. The CDR3 is made up of 13 amino acids.

The chain recombines TRBV11-2 with TRBJ2-3, with 10 bases matching TRBD2. With V trimmed by 5 bases and J by 3 bases, 11 bases remained unmatched. Germline loops: CDR1 SGHAT, CDR2 FQNNGV. The CDR3 extends over 17 amino acids. The CDR3 DNA follows: TGTGCCAGCAGCAGAGGGGTAGCGGGGGGCCCAACAGATACGCAGTATTTT. Its protein is CASSRGVAGGPTDTQYF.

V gene TRBV2 combines with J gene TRBJ1-1; TRBD1 might be the D (6 bases). CDR1 SNHLY and CDR2 FYNNEI come from the germline V gene. This CDR3 has 14 residues. V was trimmed by 5 bases and J by 3 bases, leaving 13 bases between them. This CDR3 reads CASSQQGHYTEAFF. CDR3 bases: TGTGCCAGCAGTCAACAGGGACACTACACTGAAGCTTTCTTT.

The chain couples TRBV5-1 to TRBJ2-2; 7 bases agree with TRBD2. Germline lookup yields CDR1 SGHRS and CDR2 YFSETQ. CDR3 length: 16 residues. Trimming at V came to 4 bases and at J to 2 bases, leaving 8 bases not matched to a gene. CDR3 sequence: CASSLFAGDNTGELFF. In DNA, the CDR3 is TGCGCCAGCAGCCTCTTTGCGGGGGATAACACCGGGGAGCTGTTTTTT.

This clonotype came up a few times. The chain couples TRBV7-9 to TRBJ1-3, with D maybe TRBD1 (6 bases). Trimming removed 4 bases at V and 2 bases at J, with 18 bases between. The CDR3 runs 17 residues. From germline, CDR1 is SEHNR and CDR2 FQNEAQ (reference sequence). CDR3 sequence: CASSYLRGGAPGNTIYF. In DNA form, the CDR3 reads TGTGCCAGCAGCTATCTCCGGGGGGGGGCGCCTGGAAACACCATATATTTT.

The chain couples TRBV6-1 to TRBJ2-2, with TRBD2 matching 14 bases. Germline loops: CDR1 MNHNS, CDR2 SASEGT. This CDR3 spans 15 amino acids. V lost 10 bases to trimming and J lost 5 bases; unmatched junction nucleotides: 6. The CDR3 DNA follows: TGTGCCACAAGACTAGCGGGGGGGCCAACCGGGGAGCTGTTTTTT. This codes for CATRLAGGPTGELFF.

CDR3 DNA: TGCAGTGCCCTGGCGGGGGCCCTAGGAGTGACCCAGTACTTC. It is translated as CSALAGALGVTQYF. The V call is TRBV20-1, the J call TRBJ2-5; possibly TRBD2 for D (7 bases). Germline values: CDR1 DFQATT, CDR2 SNEGSKA (reference sequence). Trimming took 6 bases from V and 7 from J, leaving 21 bases between them. This CDR3 has 14 residues.

This clonotype showed up just a few times. The chain uses TRBV7-2 and TRBJ2-1, with 9 bases fitting TRBD2. This CDR3 has 15 amino acids. Germline CDR1 and CDR2: SGHTA and FQGNSA. J lost 4 bases, V lost 7 bases, and 8 bases had no gene match. The CDR3 sequence is CASTIGRGGYNEQFF. In nucleotides, the CDR3 is TGTGCCAGCACTATAGGGCGGGGGGGATACAATGAGCAGTTCTTC.

The chain joins TRBV9 to TRBJ1-4, with D perhaps matching TRBD1 (5 bases). The CDR3 contains 17 residues. The V end was cut by 0 bases, the J end by 8 bases, with 20 bases between. The germline CDR1 and CDR2 sequences are SGDLS and YYNGEE. Here the CDR3 DNA reads TGTGCCAGCAGCGTAGATCCTGGGGCTCACCGAGGGGAAAAACTGTTTTTT. Its protein is CASSVDPGAHRGEKLFF.

This clonotype was found a few times. V usage is TRBV27 and J usage is TRBJ2-7; tentatively, D is TRBD2 (5 bases). The germline V gene encodes CDR1 MNHEY and CDR2 SMNVEV (reference sequence). This CDR3 spans 13 amino acids. Trimming removed 2 bases from V and 6 bases from J, with 11 bases in between. The CDR3 coding sequence is TGTGCCAGCAGTTTACTCCCGGGGAGCGAGCAGTACGTC. It encodes CASSLLPGSEQYV.

The gene calls are TRBV7-2 and TRBJ1-6; D is unresolved. The CDR3 spans 15 residues. Between the trimmed V and J ends, which lost 2 bases and 14 bases, there was a span of 19 bases. Looked up from germline, CDR1 is SGHTA and CDR2 is FQGNSA. The CDR3 DNA is TGTGCCAGCAGCTTATCGGCCGGACCAGTTGGGGCCCTCCACTTT. Translated: CASSLSAGPVGALHF.

This clonotype turned up a few times. The chain uses TRBV7-3 and TRBJ1-6; D unclear. Germline CDR1 and CDR2: SGHTA and FQGTGA. The CDR3 is 13 amino acids. The V end was cut by 1 base, the J end by 7 bases, with 5 bases between. CDR3 protein: CASSLMENSPLHF. The DNA of the CDR3 is TGTGCCAGCAGCTTAATGGAGAATTCACCCCTCCACTTT.

This clonotype has more than one count but fewer than ten. The chain links TRBV5-6 to TRBJ1-4, with D uncertain. Germline CDR1 is SGHDT and CDR2 is YYEEEE. V lost 1 base and J lost 8, with 12 bases in between. The CDR3 spans 14 residues. CDR3 DNA: TGTGCCAGCAGCTTGTCGGTGAGAGTAGAAAAACTGTTTTTT. Translated, it gives CASSLSVRVEKLFF.

This clonotype showed up just a few times. V gene TRBV24-1 combines with J gene TRBJ2-2; possible D gene TRBD1, 6 bases. There are 14 residues in the CDR3. Germline CDR1 reads KGHDR; CDR2 reads SFDVKD. The V end lost 3 bases, the J end lost 6 bases, and 10 bases lay between the germline ends. The CDR3 nucleotides are TGTGCCACCAGTGATGAGGACAGACCCGGGGAGCTGTTTTTT. Amino acid sequence: CATSDEDRPGELFF.

The chain recombines TRBV2 with TRBJ2-5, with 13 bases lining up with TRBD2. The junction had 5 bases not matched to a gene; V was cut back by 5 bases and J by 5 bases. The CDR3 is 15 amino acids. Per germline, CDR1 SNHLY and CDR2 FYNNEI. The CDR3, as DNA: TGTGCCAGCAGTCGGACTAGCGGGGGTTTTGAGACCCAGTACTTC. As protein: CASSRTSGGFETQYF.

This clonotype was found a few times. V is TRBV7-2 and J is TRBJ2-3, with TRBD2 identical over 7 bases. Trimming removed 3 bases from V and 0 bases from J; junction bases left unmatched: 6. The V gene's germline CDR1 is SGHTA and CDR2 FQGNSA. The CDR3 loop spans 16 amino acids. CDR3 residues: CASSLALAASTDTQYF. The CDR3 DNA reads as TGTGCCAGCAGCTTGGCGCTAGCGGCGAGCACAGATACGCAGTATTTT.

This clonotype was observed many times. The chain combines TRBV5-1 with TRBJ2-5; TRBD1 is a possible D gene (5 bases). This CDR3 spans 14 amino acids. Germline CDR1 and CDR2: SGHRS and YFSETQ. The V gene lost 0 bases and the J gene lost 5 bases, with 11 bases spanning the gap. The CDR3 DNA is TGCGCCAGCAGCTTGGAGCAGGGAAGGGAGACCCAGTACTTC. Amino acids: CASSLEQGRETQYF.

The chain joins TRBV5-1 to TRBJ2-5, with 7 nucleotides matching TRBD2. With V trimmed by 1 base and J by 5 bases, 17 bases remained unmatched. Germline CDR1 SGHRS, CDR2 YFSETQ. This CDR3 has 18 amino acids. CDR3 amino acids: CASSLSVWSGADGETQYF. The CDR3 region has the DNA TGCGCCAGCAGCTTGAGTGTTTGGAGCGGGGCCGATGGGGAGACCCAGTACTTC. Full variable domain (rest looked up from reference TRBV5-1 and TRBJ2-5): KAGVTQTPRYLIKTRGQQVTLSCSPISGHRSVSWYQQTPGQGLQFLFEYFSETQRNKGNFPGRFSGRQFSNSRSEMNVSTLELGDSALYLCASSLSVWSGADGETQYFGPGTRLLVL.

This clonotype appeared many times. J is TRBJ2-1 and V is TRBV3-1, with a tentative D call TRBD2 (6 bases). This CDR3 comprises 14 residues. Germline assignment: CDR1 LGHDT and CDR2 YNNKEL (reference sequence). V was trimmed by 4 bases and J by 9 bases, leaving 16 bases between them. CDR3 protein: CASSRDFPAGEQFF. The CDR3 DNA is TGTGCCAGCAGCCGGGACTTTCCGGCGGGTGAGCAGTTCTTC.

V usage is TRBV20-1 and J usage is TRBJ2-3, with a possible D match to TRBD1 (5 bases). V lost 6 bases to trimming and J lost 3 bases, with 16 bases between them. The CDR3 has 14 residues. Germline values: CDR1 DFQATT, CDR2 SNEGSKA (reference sequence). The CDR3 spells CSAPDPGRTDTQYF. CDR3 bases: TGCAGTGCCCCGGACCCAGGGCGAACAGATACGCAGTATTTT.

The gene calls are TRBV7-9 and TRBJ1-1; D ambiguous. The V end was cut by 1 base, the J end by 6 bases, with 6 bases between. This CDR3 is 12 amino acids long. CDR1 is SEHNR, CDR2 FQNEAQ, per germline (reference sequence). In nucleotides, the CDR3 is TGTGCCAGCAGCTTAGGAGTTTCTGAAGCTTTCTTT. Its protein is CASSLGVSEAFF.

The table lists this clonotype with a few counts. V usage is TRBV6-5 and J usage is TRBJ2-2; no reliable D call. Per the germline V gene, CDR1 is MNHEY and CDR2 is SVGAGI. V lost 2 bases to trimming and J lost 5 bases, with 9 bases between them. This CDR3 has 14 residues. The CDR3 nucleotides are TGTGCCAGCAGTTACCGCTCTAATACCGGGGAGCTGTTTTTT. Translated: CASSYRSNTGELFF.